This T cell receptor beta chain was profiled in a study of post-analysis software for immune sequencing data (dated by TCRdb to about 2015). Concerning the study at large: The recorded disease courses included relapsing-remitting, secondary progressive and progressive-relapsing multiple sclerosis, and some patients had no subtype annotation. The multiple sclerosis patient repertoires were compared with more than 10 previously published healthy control repertoires from donors aged roughly 6 to 27 years. A subset of samples was prepared in parallel using single-end sample barcoding, then pooled and co-amplified after Illumina adapter ligation. General conclusions and limits of the study: Roughly 5 TRBV segments, including TRBV5-6, TRBV5-1 and TRBV20-1, were significantly more frequent in patients than controls. Multiple sclerosis patients had significantly lower normalized Chao1 diversity than controls, a result that suggests substantial peripheral T-cell clonal expansion. Direct clustering with F measure revealed strong co-clustering of samples prepared in the same batch, which led to a batch-effect correction. The control group was slightly older than the multiple sclerosis patient group.

Preparation of the library involved PCR. The sample was run on an Illumina HiSeq 2500. Unique molecular identifiers were incorporated into TCR beta cDNA libraries to reduce PCR and sequencing biases. Approximately 500,000 cDNA molecules were obtained for every 1 to 10 million input T cells, so each molecule roughly corresponded to one T cell. The patient libraries were prepared and sequenced with the same protocol used for the earlier healthy control dataset. Samples belonging to the same batch were prepared together, multiplexed and sequenced on a shared HiSeq lane. In the authors' own workflow: MIGEC was used to process the raw barcoded reads, and molecular identifier groups with only a single read were discarded before consensus assembly and CDR3 extraction. Clonotype tables were post-analysed with VDJtools, normalizing diversity by down-sampling all datasets to the smallest sample size. To correct batch-related cross-sample contamination, repertoire overlap clustering matched CDR3 amino acid sequences but not nucleotide sequences. The public reads were quality trimmed at Q25 with fastp and then assembled into clones with MiXCR by TCRdb, keeping productive beta chains. Rows are unified per CDR3 protein, each entry keeping the most common DNA and genes. It is TCRdb's table, rather than the study itself, that gives the V and J calls and clone size. The sample table lists approximately 250,000 distinct CDR3 sequences, 36% of them with a count of one. 4.5% to 5.5% of the sample is held by the ten biggest clonotypes.

This clonotype was picked up many times. Its antigen is currently not known. No qualities accompany the bases; no much larger clone lies one base away. To demonstrate the VDJtools post-analysis software, the study profiled TCR beta repertoires from the peripheral blood of about 13 young patients with multiple sclerosis. The patients with multiple sclerosis were children and adolescents between roughly 6 and 15 years of age. CDR1 and CDR2 are read off the germline V gene (reference sequence) as LGHDT and YNNKEL. Its CDR3 holds 16 amino acids, cysteine through phenylalanine. Only the CDR3 region is kept as DNA, spanning 48 bases read in frame from base 1. Germline trimming amounts to 4 bases on V and 5 bases on J, with 7 as the count of junction bases outside the gene matches.

This chain is built from TRBV3-1 and TRBJ2-5; TRBD2 fits 13 bases in the junction. Specimen: blood. This TCR was sampled from a girl aged 5-17 years with multiple sclerosis. CDR3 sequence: CASSPPLAGGRETQYF. The sequenced DNA: TGTGCCAGCAGCCCACCACTAGCGGGGGGGCGGGAGACCCAGTACTTC.